Presented here are 2 T cell receptor beta chains from one specimen sequenced in a study of beta chain features in type 1 diabetes. Antigens for these TCRs are unknown. Regarding the study as a whole: In every one of the four CD4+ subsets, TCRB CDR3s were moderately but significantly shorter in Type 1 diabetes patients.

Expressed TCRB transcripts were sequenced after all isolated RNA was converted to cDNA. The method was immunoSEQ multiplex PCR; TCRdb's version includes in-frame clones alone and lacks a portion of them. The table shows some 660,000 clones, with 11% to 15% occurring only once. Sequenced sample: naive CD4+ T cells from blood. The receptors here all came from a young man with type 1 diabetes.

This clone was seen more than once but under ten times. The rearrangement uses TRBV23-1 and TRBJ2-7, with 7 nucleotides matching TRBD1. TRBV23-1 is an open reading frame, and its role is uncertain. The CDR3 loop spans 15 amino acids. The ends lost 3 bases at V and 4 bases at J; junction bases unmatched: 9. The CDR3 sequence: CASSQPNRTGYEQYF. The CDR3 nucleotides read TGCGCCAGCAGTCAGCCAAATCGGACAGGTTACGAGCAGTACTTC.

This clone has a handful of counts. The chain combines TRBV5-4 with TRBJ2-6; D is ambiguous. Germline loops: CDR1 SGHNT, CDR2 YYREEE (reference sequence). This CDR3 has 17 amino acids. Trimming removed 0 bases from V and 1 base from J, with 11 bases in between. CDR3 in amino acids: CASSLAIRDSGANVLTF. In DNA, the CDR3 is TGTGCCAGCAGCTTGGCGATTAGGGATTCTGGGGCCAACGTCCTGACTTTC. Variable domain in full (rest from reference TRBV5-4 and TRBJ2-6): ETGVTQSPTHLIKTRGQQVTLRCSSQSGHNTVSWYQQALGQGPQFIFQYYREEENGRGNFPPRFSGLQFPNYSSELNVNALELDDSALYLCASSLAIRDSGANVLTFGAGSRLTVL.